This T cell receptor beta chain derives from a study of T-cell reconstitution after alpha-beta-depleted transplantation in children. General study results and limits: At day 60, the high TCRbeta diversity found in some patients originated from recipient T cells and thymic progenitors that had survived. Alpha-beta T cells about two months after transplant reportedly derived from several hundred expanded graft clones. Most T-cell counts and diversity one year after the transplant came from T cells that were newly produced.

This sample's TCRbeta library carried unique molecular identifier barcodes. Via MiXCR, TCRdb re-called the PCR reads, giving one row per CDR3 protein. The sample lists under 60,000 distinct CDR3 sequences, 5% to 6.5% seen once, with 30% in the top ten. The germline V and J ends were trimmed by 0 bases and 4 bases, with 5 bases remaining between them. The CDR3 has 12 amino acids. Germline-derived CDR1 and CDR2 are SGHRS and YFSETQ. This clonotype has ten or more counts. Its antigen is currently unknown. Source: PBMCs, mostly from graft donor cells, taken 60 days after TCRalphabeta/CD19-depleted stem cell transplant. The sequence was obtained from a female patient between 2 and 15 years old who had a stem cell transplant for aplastic anemia, so the T cells may come from the graft donor. The chain employs TRBV5-1 and TRBJ2-7; maybe TRBD1 (5 bases). For the CDR3, the DNA is TGCGCCAGCAGCTTGGGACAGTACGAGCAGTACTTC. It encodes CASSLGQYEQYF.